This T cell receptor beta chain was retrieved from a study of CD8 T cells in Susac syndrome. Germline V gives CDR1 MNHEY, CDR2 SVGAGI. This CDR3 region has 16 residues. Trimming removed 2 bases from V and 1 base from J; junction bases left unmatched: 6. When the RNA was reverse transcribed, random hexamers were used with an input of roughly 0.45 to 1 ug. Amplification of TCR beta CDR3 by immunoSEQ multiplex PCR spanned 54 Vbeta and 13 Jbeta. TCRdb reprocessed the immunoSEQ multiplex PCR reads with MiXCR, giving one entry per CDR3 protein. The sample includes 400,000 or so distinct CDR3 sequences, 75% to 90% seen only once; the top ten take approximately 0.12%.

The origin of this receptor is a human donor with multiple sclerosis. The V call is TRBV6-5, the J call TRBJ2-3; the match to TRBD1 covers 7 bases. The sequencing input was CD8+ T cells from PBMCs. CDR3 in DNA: TGTGCCAGCAGTTACGAGACAGGGTCTGGCACAGATACGCAGTATTTT. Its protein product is CASSYETGSGTDTQYF.